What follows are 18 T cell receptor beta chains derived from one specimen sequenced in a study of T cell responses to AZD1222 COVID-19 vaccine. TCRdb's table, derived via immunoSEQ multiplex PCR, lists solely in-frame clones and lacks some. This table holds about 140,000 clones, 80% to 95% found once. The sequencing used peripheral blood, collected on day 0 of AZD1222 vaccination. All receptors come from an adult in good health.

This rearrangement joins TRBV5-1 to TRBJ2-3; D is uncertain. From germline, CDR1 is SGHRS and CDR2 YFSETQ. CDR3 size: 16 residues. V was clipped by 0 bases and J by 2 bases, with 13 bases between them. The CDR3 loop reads CASSLGLVASTDTQYF. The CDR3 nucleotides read TGCGCCAGCAGCTTGGGTCTAGTCGCTTCCACAGATACGCAGTATTTT.

The DNA of the CDR3 is TGCGCCAGCAGCCAGGCTAGCGAACTCTACAATGAGCAGTTCTTC. Translation gives CASSQASELYNEQFF. The chain has TRBV4-1 and TRBJ2-1, with D possibly TRBD2 on 6 matching bases. The CDR3 length is 15 residues. Germline V gene sequence: CDR1 MGHRA, CDR2 YSYEKL. Trimming removed 3 bases from V and 3 bases from J, with 12 bases in between.

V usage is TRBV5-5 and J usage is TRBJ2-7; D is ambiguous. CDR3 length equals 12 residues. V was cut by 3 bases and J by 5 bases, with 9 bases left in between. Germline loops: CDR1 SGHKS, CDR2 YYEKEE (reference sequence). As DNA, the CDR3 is TGTGCCAGCAGCTCGGGCCTGGACGAGCAGTACTTC. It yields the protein CASSSGLDEQYF.

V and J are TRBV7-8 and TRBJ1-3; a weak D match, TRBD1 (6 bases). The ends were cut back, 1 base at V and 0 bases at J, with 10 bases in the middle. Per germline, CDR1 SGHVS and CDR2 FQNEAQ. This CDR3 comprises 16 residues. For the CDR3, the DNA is TGTGCCAGCAGCTTAGACAGGGACCCCTCTGGAAACACCATATATTTT. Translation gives CASSLDRDPSGNTIYF.

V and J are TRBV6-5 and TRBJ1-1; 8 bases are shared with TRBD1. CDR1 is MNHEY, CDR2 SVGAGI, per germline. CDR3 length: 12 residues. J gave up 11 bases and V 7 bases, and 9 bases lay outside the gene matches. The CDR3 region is CASIRQGRSAFF. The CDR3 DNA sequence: TGTGCCAGCATTCGACAGGGGCGTTCGGCTTTCTTT.

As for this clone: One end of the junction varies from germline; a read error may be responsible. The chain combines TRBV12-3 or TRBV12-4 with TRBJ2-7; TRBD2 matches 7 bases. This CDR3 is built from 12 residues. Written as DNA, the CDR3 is TGTGCCAGCAGTCTAGCGGTCTACGAGCAGTACTTC. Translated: CASSLAVYEQYF.

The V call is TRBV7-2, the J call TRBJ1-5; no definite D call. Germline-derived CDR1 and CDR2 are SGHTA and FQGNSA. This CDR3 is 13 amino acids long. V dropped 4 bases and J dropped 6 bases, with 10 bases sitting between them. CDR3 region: CASSYNPGQPQHF. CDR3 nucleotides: TGTGCCAGCAGCTATAACCCGGGTCAGCCCCAGCATTTT.

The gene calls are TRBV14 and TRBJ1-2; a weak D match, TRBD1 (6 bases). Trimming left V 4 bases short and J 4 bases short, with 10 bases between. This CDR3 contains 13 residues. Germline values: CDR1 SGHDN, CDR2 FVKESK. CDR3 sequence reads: CASSRGTTYGYTF. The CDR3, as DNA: TGTGCCAGCAGCCGGGGGACAACCTATGGCTACACCTTC. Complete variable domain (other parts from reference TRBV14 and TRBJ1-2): EAGVTQFPSHSVIEKGQTVTLRCDPISGHDNLYWYRRVMGKEIKFLLHFVKESKQDESGMPNNRFLAERTGGTYSTLKVQPAELEDSGVYFCASSRGTTYGYTFGSGTRLTVV.

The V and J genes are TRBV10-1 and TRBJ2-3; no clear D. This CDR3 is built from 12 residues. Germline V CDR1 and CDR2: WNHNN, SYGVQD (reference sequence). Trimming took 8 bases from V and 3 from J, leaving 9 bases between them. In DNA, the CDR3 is TGCGCCAGCGGATCCGGGACAGATACGCAGTATTTT. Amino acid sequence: CASGSGTDTQYF.

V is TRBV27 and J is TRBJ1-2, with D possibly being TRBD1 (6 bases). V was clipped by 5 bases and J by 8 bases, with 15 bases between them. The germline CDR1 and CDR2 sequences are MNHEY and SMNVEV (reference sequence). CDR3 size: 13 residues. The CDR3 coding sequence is TGTGCCAGCAGTAATACAGGGCTTCACGGCTACACCTTC. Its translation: CASSNTGLHGYTF.

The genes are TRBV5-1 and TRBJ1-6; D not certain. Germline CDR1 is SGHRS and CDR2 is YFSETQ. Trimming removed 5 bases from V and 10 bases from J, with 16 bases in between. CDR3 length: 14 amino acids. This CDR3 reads CASREVSGISPLHF. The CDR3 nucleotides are TGCGCCAGCAGGGAGGTCTCCGGGATATCACCCCTCCACTTT.

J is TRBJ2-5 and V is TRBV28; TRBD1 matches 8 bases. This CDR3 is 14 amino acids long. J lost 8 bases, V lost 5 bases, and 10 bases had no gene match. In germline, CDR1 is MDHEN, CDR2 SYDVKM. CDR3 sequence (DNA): TGTGCCAGCAGTACCCGGACAGGGACGAGAACCCAGTACTTC. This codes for CASSTRTGTRTQYF. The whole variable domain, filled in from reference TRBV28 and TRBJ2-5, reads DVKVTQSSRYLVKRTGEKVFLECVQDMDHENMFWYRQDPGLGLRLIYFSYDVKMKEKGDIPEGYSVSREKKERFSLILESASTNQTSMYLCASSTRTGTRTQYFGPGTRLLVL.

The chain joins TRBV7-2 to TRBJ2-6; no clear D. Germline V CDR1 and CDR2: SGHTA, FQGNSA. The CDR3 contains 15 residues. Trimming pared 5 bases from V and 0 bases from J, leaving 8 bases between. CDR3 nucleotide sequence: TGTGCCAGCAGCCCGACACACTCTGGGGCCAACGTCCTGACTTTC. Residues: CASSPTHSGANVLTF. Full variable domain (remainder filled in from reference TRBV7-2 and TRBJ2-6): GAGVSQSPSNKVTEKGKDVELRCDPISGHTALYWYRQSLGQGLEFLIYFQGNSAPDKSGLPSDRFSAERTGGSVSTLTIQRTQQEDSAVYLCASSPTHSGANVLTFGAGSRLTVL.

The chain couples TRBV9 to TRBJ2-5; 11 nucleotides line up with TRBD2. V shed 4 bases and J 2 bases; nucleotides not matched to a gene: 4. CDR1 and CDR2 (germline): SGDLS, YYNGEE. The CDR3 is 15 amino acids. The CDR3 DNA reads TGTGCCAGCAGCTCGGGACTAGCGGCTCAAGAGACCCAGTACTTC. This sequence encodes CASSSGLAAQETQYF.

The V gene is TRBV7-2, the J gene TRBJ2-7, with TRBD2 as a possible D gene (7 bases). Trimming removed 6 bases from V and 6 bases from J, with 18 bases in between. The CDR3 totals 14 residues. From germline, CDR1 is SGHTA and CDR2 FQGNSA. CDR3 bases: TGTGCCAGCAGTTTGAACGGGGGGCTTATCGAGCAGTACTTC. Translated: CASSLNGGLIEQYF.

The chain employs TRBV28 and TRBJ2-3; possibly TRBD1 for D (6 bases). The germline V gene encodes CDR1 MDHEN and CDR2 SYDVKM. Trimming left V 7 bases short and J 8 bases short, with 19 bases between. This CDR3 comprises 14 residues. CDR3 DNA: TGTGCCAGCAACCTAAACAGGGTCCCCTCTACGCAGTATTTT. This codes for CASNLNRVPSTQYF. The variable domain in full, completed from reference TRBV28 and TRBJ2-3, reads DVKVTQSSRYLVKRTGEKVFLECVQDMDHENMFWYRQDPGLGLRLIYFSYDVKMKEKGDIPEGYSVSREKKERFSLILESASTNQTSMYLCASNLNRVPSTQYFGPGTRLTVL.

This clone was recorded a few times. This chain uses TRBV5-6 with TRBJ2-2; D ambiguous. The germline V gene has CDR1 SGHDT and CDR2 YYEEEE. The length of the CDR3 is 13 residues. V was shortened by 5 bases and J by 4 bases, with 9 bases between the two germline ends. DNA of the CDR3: TGTGCCAGCAGTGGGAAGGGCACCGGGGAGCTGTTTTTT. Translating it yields CASSGKGTGELFF.

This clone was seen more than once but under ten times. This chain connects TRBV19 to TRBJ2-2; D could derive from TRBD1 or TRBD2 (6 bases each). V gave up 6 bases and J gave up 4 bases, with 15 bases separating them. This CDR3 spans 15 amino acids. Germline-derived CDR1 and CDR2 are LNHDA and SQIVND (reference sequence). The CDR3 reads CASRRGNGGTGELFF. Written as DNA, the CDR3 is TGTGCCAGTAGGAGGGGGAACGGGGGCACCGGGGAGCTGTTTTTT.